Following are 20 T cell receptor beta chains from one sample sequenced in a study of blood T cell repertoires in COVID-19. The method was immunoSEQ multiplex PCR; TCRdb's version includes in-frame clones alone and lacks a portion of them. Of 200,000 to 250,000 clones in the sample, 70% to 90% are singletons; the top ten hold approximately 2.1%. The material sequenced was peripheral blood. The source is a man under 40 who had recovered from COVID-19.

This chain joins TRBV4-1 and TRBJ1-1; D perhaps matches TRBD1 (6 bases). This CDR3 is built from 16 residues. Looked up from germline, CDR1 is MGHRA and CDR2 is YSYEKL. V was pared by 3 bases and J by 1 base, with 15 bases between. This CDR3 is CASSQEQGAGNTEAFF. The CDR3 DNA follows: TGCGCCAGCAGCCAGGAACAGGGCGCGGGGAACACTGAAGCTTTCTTT.

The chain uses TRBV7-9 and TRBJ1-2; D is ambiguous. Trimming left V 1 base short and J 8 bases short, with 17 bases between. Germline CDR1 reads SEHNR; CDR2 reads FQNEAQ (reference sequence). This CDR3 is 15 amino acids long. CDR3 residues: CASSLEGELRPGYTF. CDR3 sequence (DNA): TGTGCCAGCAGCTTAGAGGGAGAACTCAGACCGGGCTACACCTTC.

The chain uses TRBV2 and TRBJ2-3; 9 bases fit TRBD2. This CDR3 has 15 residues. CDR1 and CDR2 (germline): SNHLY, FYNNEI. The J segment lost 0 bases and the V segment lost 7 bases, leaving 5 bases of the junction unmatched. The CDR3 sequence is CASNPGLASTDTQYF. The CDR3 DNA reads TGTGCCAGCAATCCGGGACTAGCCAGCACAGATACGCAGTATTTT.

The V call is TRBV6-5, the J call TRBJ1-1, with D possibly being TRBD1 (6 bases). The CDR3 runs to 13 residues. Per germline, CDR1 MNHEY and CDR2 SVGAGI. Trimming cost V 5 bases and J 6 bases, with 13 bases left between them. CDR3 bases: TGTGCCAGCAGTCGGGGGGCCCGGGCTGAAGCTTTCTTT. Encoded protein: CASSRGARAEAFF.

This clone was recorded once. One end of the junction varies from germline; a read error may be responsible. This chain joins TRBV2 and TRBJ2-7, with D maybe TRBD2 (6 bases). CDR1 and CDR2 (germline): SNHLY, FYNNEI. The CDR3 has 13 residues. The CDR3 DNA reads TGTGCCAGCTGTGAGGGAGGATTCTACGAGCAGTACTTC. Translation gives CASCEGGFYEQYF.

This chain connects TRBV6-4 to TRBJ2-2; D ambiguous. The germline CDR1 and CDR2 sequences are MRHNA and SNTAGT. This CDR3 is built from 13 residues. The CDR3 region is CGSLPADTGELFF. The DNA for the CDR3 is TGTGGTTCACTACCGGCGGACACCGGGGAGCTGTTTTTT.

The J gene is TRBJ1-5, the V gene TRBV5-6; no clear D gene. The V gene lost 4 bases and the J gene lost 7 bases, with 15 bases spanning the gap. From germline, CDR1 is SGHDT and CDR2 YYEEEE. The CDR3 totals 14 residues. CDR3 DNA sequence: TGTGCCAGCAGCCCTGTCGGGGTGGGACAGCCCCAGCATTTT. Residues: CASSPVGVGQPQHF.

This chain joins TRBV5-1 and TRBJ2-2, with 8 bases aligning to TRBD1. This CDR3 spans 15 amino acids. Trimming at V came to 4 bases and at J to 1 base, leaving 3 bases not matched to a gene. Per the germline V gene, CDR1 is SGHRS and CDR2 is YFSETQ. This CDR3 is CASSDGTGNTGELFF. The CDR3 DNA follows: TGCGCCAGCAGCGATGGGACAGGGAACACCGGGGAGCTGTTTTTT.

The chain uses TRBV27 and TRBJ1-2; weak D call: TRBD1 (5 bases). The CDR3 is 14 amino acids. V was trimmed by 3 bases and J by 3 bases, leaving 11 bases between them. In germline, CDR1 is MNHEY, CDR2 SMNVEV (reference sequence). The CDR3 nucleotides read TGTGCCAGCAGTTTTGGGCAGGGCCACTATGGCTACACCTTC. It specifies CASSFGQGHYGYTF.

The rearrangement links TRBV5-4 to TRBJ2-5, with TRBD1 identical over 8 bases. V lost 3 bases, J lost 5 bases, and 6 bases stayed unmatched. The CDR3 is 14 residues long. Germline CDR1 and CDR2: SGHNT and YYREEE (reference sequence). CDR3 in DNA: TGTGCCAGCAGCTATCGGACAGGGCGGGAGACCCAGTACTTC. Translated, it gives CASSYRTGRETQYF.

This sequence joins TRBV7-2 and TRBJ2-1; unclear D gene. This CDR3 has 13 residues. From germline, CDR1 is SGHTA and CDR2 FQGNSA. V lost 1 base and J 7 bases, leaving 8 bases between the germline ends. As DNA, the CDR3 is TGTGCCAGCAGCTTAGGAGCCGGGAATGAGCAGTTCTTC. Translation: CASSLGAGNEQFF.

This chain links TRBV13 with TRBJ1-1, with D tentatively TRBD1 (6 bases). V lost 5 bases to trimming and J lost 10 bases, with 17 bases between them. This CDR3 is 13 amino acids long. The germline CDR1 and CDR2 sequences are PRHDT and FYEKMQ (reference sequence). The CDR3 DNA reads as TGTGCCAGCAGCCGGAATGAGGGGGTCGGAGCTTTCTTT. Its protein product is CASSRNEGVGAFF.

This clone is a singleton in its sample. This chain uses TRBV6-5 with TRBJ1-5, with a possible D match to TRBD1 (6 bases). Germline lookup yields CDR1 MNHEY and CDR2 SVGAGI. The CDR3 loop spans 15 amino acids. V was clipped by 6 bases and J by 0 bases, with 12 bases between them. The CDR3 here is CASSPGTPSNQPQHF. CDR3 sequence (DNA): TGTGCCAGCAGCCCCGGGACACCTAGCAATCAGCCCCAGCATTTT.

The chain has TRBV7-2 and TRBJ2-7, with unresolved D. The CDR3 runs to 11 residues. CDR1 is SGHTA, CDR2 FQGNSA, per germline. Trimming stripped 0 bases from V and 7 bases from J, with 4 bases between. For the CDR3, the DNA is TGTGCCAGCAGCTTAGCCGGTGAGCAGTACTTC. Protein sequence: CASSLAGEQYF. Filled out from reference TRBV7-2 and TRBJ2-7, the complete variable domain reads GAGVSQSPSNKVTEKGKDVELRCDPISGHTALYWYRQSLGQGLEFLIYFQGNSAPDKSGLPSDRFSAERTGGSVSTLTIQRTQQEDSAVYLCASSLAGEQYFGPGTRLTVT.

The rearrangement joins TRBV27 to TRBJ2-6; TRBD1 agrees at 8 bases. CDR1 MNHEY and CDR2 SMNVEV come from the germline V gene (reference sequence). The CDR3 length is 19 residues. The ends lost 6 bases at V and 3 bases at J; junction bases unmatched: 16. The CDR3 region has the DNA TGTGCCAGCAGCTTAACCCCCGGGCAGGGGGCTAATGGGGCCAACGTCCTGACTTTC. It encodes CASSLTPGQGANGANVLTF.

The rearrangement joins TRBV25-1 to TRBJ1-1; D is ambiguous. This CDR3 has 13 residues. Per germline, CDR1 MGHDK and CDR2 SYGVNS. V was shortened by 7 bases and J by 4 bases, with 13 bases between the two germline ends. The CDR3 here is CASTPAGGTEAFF. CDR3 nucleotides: TGTGCCAGCACCCCCGCGGGCGGCACTGAAGCTTTCTTT.

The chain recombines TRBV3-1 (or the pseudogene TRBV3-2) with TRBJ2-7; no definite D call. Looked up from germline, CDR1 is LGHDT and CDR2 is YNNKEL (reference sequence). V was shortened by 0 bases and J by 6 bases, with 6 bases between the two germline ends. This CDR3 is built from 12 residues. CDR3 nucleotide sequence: TGTGCCAGCAGCCAAGACCACGGCGAGCAGTACTTC. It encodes CASSQDHGEQYF.

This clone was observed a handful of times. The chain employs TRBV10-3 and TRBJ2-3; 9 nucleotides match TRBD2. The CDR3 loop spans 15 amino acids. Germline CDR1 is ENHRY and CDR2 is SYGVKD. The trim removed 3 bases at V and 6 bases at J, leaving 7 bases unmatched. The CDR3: CAISEQRGDYDTQYF. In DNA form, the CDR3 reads TGTGCCATCAGTGAACAGCGGGGGGACTACGATACGCAGTATTTT.

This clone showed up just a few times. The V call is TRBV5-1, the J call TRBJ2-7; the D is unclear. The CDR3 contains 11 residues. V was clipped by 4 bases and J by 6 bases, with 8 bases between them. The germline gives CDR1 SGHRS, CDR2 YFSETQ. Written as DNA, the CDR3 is TGCGCCAGCAGCCGGTCGGGCGAGCAGTACTTC. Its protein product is CASSRSGEQYF.

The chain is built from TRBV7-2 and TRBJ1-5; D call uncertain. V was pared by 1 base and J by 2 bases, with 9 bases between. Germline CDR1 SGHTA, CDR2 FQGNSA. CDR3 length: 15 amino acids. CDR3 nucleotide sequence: TGTGCCAGCAGCTTAGACAGTAGTCGCAATCAGCCCCAGCATTTT. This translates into CASSLDSSRNQPQHF.